Presented here are 4 T cell receptor beta chains from one specimen sequenced in a study of molecular identifiers for immune sequencing clone quantification. TCRdb independently ran MiXCR on the PCR reads; one entry per CDR3 protein. The table shows more than 300,000 distinct CDR3 sequences, with about a fifth occurring only once. The sequenced sample was naive CD8+ T cells from blood, with Jurkat cell RNA spiked in. Regarding subset: FACS-sorted CD8+CD4-CCR7+CD45RA+ naive T cells. Receptors originate from a human donor in good health. Some libraries in this study had Jurkat cell RNA spiked in.

As regards this clonotype: No DNA is shown, since the ends of the CDR3 on it are uncertain; the CDR3 is the one TCRdb lists. This sequence joins TRBV4-1 and TRBJ1-2; the tabulated D call, TRBD1, remains unverified against the DNA. Germline loops: CDR1 MGHRA, CDR2 YSYEKL. The CDR3 sequence runs 16 residues, both termini included. The CDR3 reads CASSQDWGQGNYGYAF.

V usage is TRBV28 and J usage is TRBJ2-3, with 10 bases aligning to TRBD1. The V gene's germline CDR1 is MDHEN and CDR2 SYDVKM. The V gene end was trimmed by 2 bases and the J gene end by 1 base; junction bases not matched to a gene: 9. The length of the CDR3 is 18 residues. The CDR3 here is CASSLGQGGSIGTDTQYF. Here the CDR3 DNA reads TGTGCCAGCAGTTTAGGACAGGGGGGCAGCATTGGCACAGATACGCAGTATTTT.

This clonotype occurred once. V is TRBV27 and J is TRBJ2-5; 12 nucleotides line up with TRBD1. V was clipped by 7 bases and J by 4 bases; unmatched bases: 10. From germline, CDR1 is MNHEY and CDR2 SMNVEV (reference sequence). This CDR3 has 16 residues. The CDR3 loop reads CASMTGTGGLRETQYF. The CDR3 DNA reads TGTGCCAGCATGACCGGGACAGGGGGCTTACGAGAGACCCAGTACTTC.

This clonotype appeared many times. The genes are TRBV7-9 and TRBJ2-7; TRBD2 aligns across 7 bases. After removal of 5 bases from V and 3 bases from J, the junction contained 4 bases not matched to a gene. The CDR3 is 13 residues long. CDR1 is SEHNR and CDR2 is FQNEAQ in the germline V gene (reference sequence). The CDR3 DNA reads as TGTGCCAGCAGCGGGGGACTACACTACGAGCAGTACTTC. It translates to CASSGGLHYEQYF.